This T cell receptor beta chain was obtained from a study of Graves' ophthalmopathy and Graves' hyperthyroidism. Study details: Upon initial diagnosis and before any treatment, peripheral blood was collected. Overall study results and limits: Most expanded clonotypes in thyroid above 0.001 frequency also showed up in blood.

Hyperthyroidism is called stable when no ophthalmopathy develops within 18 months of follow-up. The sample holds many counts of this clonotype. Its specificity is unknown. CDR3 regions of TCR beta were amplified from RNA transcripts. RT-PCR with HTBI primers came first, then second-round multiplex PCR. A single record per CDR3 protein comes from TCRdb applying MiXCR to the multiplex PCR reads. The profile covers 400,000 or so distinct CDR3 sequences, with approximately 18% appearing a single time and roughly 2.3% taken by the ten largest. With 4 bases clipped from V and 0 bases from J, the junction kept 2 bases outside the gene matches. From germline, CDR1 is DFQATT and CDR2 SNEGSKA (reference sequence). The CDR3 extends over 16 amino acids.

This receptor was taken from an adult woman with stable Graves' hyperthyroidism. Sequencing was done on a sample of peripheral blood. The gene calls are TRBV20-1 and TRBJ2-5; TRBD2 matches at 16 bases. CDR3 residues: CSATGLAGGYQETQYF. The CDR3 DNA is TGCAGTGCTACGGGACTAGCGGGAGGGTACCAAGAGACCCAGTACTTC.